This is a list of T cell receptor beta chains from one sample in a study of metastatic and nonmetastatic thyroid tumors. TCRdb re-called clones via MiXCR from the PCR reads. This table holds approximately 32,000 clones, approximately 20% found once. The sample comprised blood. Receptors were obtained from a female donor with papillary thyroid cancer or a benign thyroid nodule (not recorded which). Some clones in this sample may be carry-over from other donors' samples. Each CDR3 is given with its conserved first and last residue. The D gene is left open where the match is weak. Size values are once, few and many counts, or a class for expanded clones, and some rows have none.

D gene: TRBD2; V gene: TRBV20-1; clone size: many; J gene: TRBJ2-2; CDR3 protein: CSARGGANTGELFF; CDR3 DNA: TGCAGTGCTAGGGGGGGGGCGAACACCGGGGAGCTGTTTTTT
D gene: NA; V gene: TRBV12-5; clone size: few; J gene: TRBJ2-7; CDR3 protein: CASGFEFRGVPYEQYF; CDR3 DNA: TGTGCTAGTGGTTTCGAGTTCAGGGGGGTACCCTACGAGCAGTACTTC
D gene: NA; V gene: TRBV5-1; clone size: once; J gene: TRBJ1-2; CDR3 protein: CASSWSYSGTGYTF; CDR3 DNA: TGCGCCAGCAGCTGGTCCTACAGTGGCACTGGCTACACCTTC
D gene: NA; V gene: TRBV12-3/TRBV12-4; clone size: many; J gene: TRBJ1-1; CDR3 protein: CASSLAWKGSAFF; CDR3 DNA: TGTGCCAGCAGTTTAGCGTGGAAGGGGAGCGCTTTCTTT
D gene: TRBD1; V gene: TRBV5-4; clone size: NA; J gene: TRBJ2-7; CDR3 protein: CASRVGQGAVYEQYF; CDR3 DNA: TGTGCCAGCAGGGTGGGACAGGGGGCTGTTTACGAGCAGTACTTC
D gene: NA; V gene: TRBV11-2; clone size: once; J gene: TRBJ2-5; CDR3 protein: CASIPGRDLETQYF; CDR3 DNA: TGTGCCAGCATCCCAGGACGGGATCTGGAGACCCAGTACTTC
D gene: NA; V gene: TRBV7-9; clone size: many; J gene: TRBJ1-5; CDR3 protein: CASSLTGSGNQPQHF; CDR3 DNA: TGTGCCAGCAGCTTAACCGGGAGCGGCAATCAGCCCCAGCATTTT
D gene: TRBD1; V gene: TRBV12-3/TRBV12-4; clone size: many; J gene: TRBJ2-1; CDR3 protein: CASSLFQGVNEQFF; CDR3 DNA: TGTGCCAGCAGTTTATTCCAGGGGGTCAATGAGCAGTTCTTC
D gene: TRBD1; V gene: TRBV5-1; clone size: once; J gene: TRBJ2-7; CDR3 protein: CASSFELGTGDYEQYF; CDR3 DNA: TGCGCCAGCAGCTTTGAGCTGGGGACAGGGGACTACGAGCAGTACTTC
D gene: NA; V gene: TRBV11-2; clone size: NA; J gene: TRBJ1-2; CDR3 protein: CASSLDTWGSAHGYTF; CDR3 DNA: TGTGCCAGCAGCTTAGACACTTGGGGTTCGGCCCATGGCTACACCTTC
D gene: NA; V gene: TRBV6-1; clone size: medium-sized; J gene: TRBJ1-2; CDR3 protein: CASSEQDGDIPNYGYTF; CDR3 DNA: TGTGCCAGCAGTGAACAGGATGGCGACATACCTAACTATGGCTACACCTTC
D gene: NA; V gene: TRBV12-3/TRBV12-4; clone size: many; J gene: TRBJ2-2; CDR3 protein: CASSFRLAADTGELFF; CDR3 DNA: TGTGCCAGCAGTTTTAGGCTAGCCGCTGACACCGGGGAGCTGTTTTTT
D gene: NA; V gene: TRBV7-3; clone size: NA; J gene: TRBJ2-2; CDR3 protein: CASSLRGTLELFF; CDR3 DNA: TGTGCCAGCAGCTTAAGGGGCACCTTGGAGCTGTTTTTT
D gene: NA; V gene: TRBV10-2; clone size: many; J gene: TRBJ1-2; CDR3 protein: CASSESRGGYTF; CDR3 DNA: TGCGCCAGCAGTGAGTCAAGGGGTGGCTACACCTTC
D gene: NA; V gene: TRBV13; clone size: many; J gene: TRBJ1-2; CDR3 protein: CATYPTGPKRGYTF; CDR3 DNA: TGTGCCACCTACCCAACAGGGCCTAAAAGGGGCTACACCTTC
D gene: NA; V gene: TRBV7-6; clone size: many; J gene: TRBJ2-5; CDR3 protein: CASSPRTGVSETQYF; CDR3 DNA: TGTGCCAGCAGCCCGCGAACGGGAGTAAGTGAGACCCAGTACTTC
D gene: NA; V gene: TRBV19; clone size: few; J gene: TRBJ1-1; CDR3 protein: CASSHRFAEAFF; CDR3 DNA: TGTGCCAGTAGTCATAGGTTCGCTGAAGCTTTCTTT
D gene: NA; V gene: TRBV28; clone size: NA; J gene: TRBJ1-6; CDR3 protein: CASSLDILNSPLHF; CDR3 DNA: TGTGCCAGCAGTTTAGATATACTTAATTCACCCCTCCACTTT
D gene: TRBD1; V gene: TRBV9; clone size: many; J gene: TRBJ1-1; CDR3 protein: CASTLLQGSTEAFF; CDR3 DNA: TGTGCCAGCACCTTACTACAGGGGAGCACTGAAGCTTTCTTT
D gene: NA; V gene: TRBV27; clone size: NA; J gene: TRBJ2-5; CDR3 protein: CASSTANGQETQYF; CDR3 DNA: TGTGCCAGCAGTACCGCGAACGGCCAAGAGACCCAGTACTTC
D gene: NA; V gene: TRBV11-2; clone size: many; J gene: TRBJ2-2; CDR3 protein: CASSLEGGPGELFF; CDR3 DNA: TGTGCCAGCAGCTTAGAGGGGGGGCCCGGGGAGCTGTTTTTT
D gene: NA; V gene: TRBV18; clone size: many; J gene: TRBJ1-5; CDR3 protein: CATARGSGSNQPQHF; CDR3 DNA: TGTGCCACCGCCAGGGGATCAGGGAGCAATCAGCCCCAGCATTTT
D gene: TRBD1; V gene: TRBV20-1; clone size: many; J gene: TRBJ1-1; CDR3 protein: CSARGSLGTGWENTEAFF; CDR3 DNA: TGCAGTGCTAGAGGGAGCCTAGGGACAGGGTGGGAGAACACTGAAGCTTTCTTT
D gene: NA; V gene: TRBV28; clone size: many; J gene: TRBJ1-5; CDR3 protein: CASSLGASWEPQHF; CDR3 DNA: TGTGCCAGCAGTTTGGGGGCCAGTTGGGAGCCCCAGCATTTT
D gene: NA; V gene: TRBV7-3; clone size: many; J gene: TRBJ2-3; CDR3 protein: CASSLTGLTDTQYF; CDR3 DNA: TGTGCCAGCAGCTTAACCGGGCTCACAGATACGCAGTATTTT
D gene: NA; V gene: TRBV20-1; clone size: NA; J gene: TRBJ2-7; CDR3 protein: CSASLAEPYEQYF; CDR3 DNA: TGCAGTGCTAGTTTGGCTGAACCCTACGAGCAGTACTTC
D gene: TRBD1; V gene: TRBV6-1; clone size: many; J gene: TRBJ1-1; CDR3 protein: CASSQLGDRVVAEAFF; CDR3 DNA: TGTGCCAGCAGTCAACTAGGCGACAGGGTGGTAGCTGAAGCTTTCTTT
D gene: NA; V gene: TRBV6-1; clone size: medium-sized; J gene: TRBJ1-6; CDR3 protein: CAGRREDSPLHF; CDR3 DNA: TGTGCCGGTAGACGGGAGGATTCACCCCTCCACTTT
D gene: TRBD1; V gene: TRBV18; clone size: many; J gene: TRBJ2-1; CDR3 protein: CASSPIGTGFNEQFF; CDR3 DNA: TGTGCCAGCTCACCAATCGGGACAGGATTCAATGAGCAGTTCTTC
D gene: NA; V gene: TRBV6-1; clone size: few; J gene: TRBJ2-2; CDR3 protein: CASSRFRGELFF; CDR3 DNA: TGTGCCAGCAGTCGATTTCGCGGGGAACTGTTTTTT
D gene: TRBD2; V gene: TRBV11-2; clone size: many; J gene: TRBJ2-7; CDR3 protein: CASSPGLAGAYEQYF; CDR3 DNA: TGTGCCAGCAGCCCGGGACTAGCGGGAGCGTACGAGCAGTACTTC
D gene: NA; V gene: TRBV12-3/TRBV12-4; clone size: many; J gene: TRBJ1-4; CDR3 protein: CASSSQGEKLFF; CDR3 DNA: TGTGCCAGCAGTTCACAAGGTGAAAAACTGTTTTTT
D gene: NA; V gene: TRBV28; clone size: medium-sized; J gene: TRBJ2-7; CDR3 protein: CASSLGGGARYEQYF; CDR3 DNA: TGTGCCAGCAGTTTAGGTGGGGGGGCTCGGTACGAGCAGTACTTC
D gene: NA; V gene: TRBV11-1; clone size: many; J gene: TRBJ1-1; CDR3 protein: CASSAHRKDTEAFF; CDR3 DNA: TGTGCCAGCAGCGCTCACAGGAAGGACACTGAAGCTTTCTTT
D gene: NA; V gene: TRBV19; clone size: many; J gene: TRBJ2-2; CDR3 protein: CAISKWGDTGELFF; CDR3 DNA: TGTGCCATCTCAAAATGGGGTGACACCGGGGAGCTGTTTTTT
D gene: NA; V gene: TRBV9; clone size: NA; J gene: TRBJ2-1; CDR3 protein: CASSVGPAWGYNEQFF; CDR3 DNA: TGCGCCAGCAGCGTAGGACCCGCGTGGGGTTATAATGAGCAGTTCTTC
D gene: TRBD1; V gene: TRBV19; clone size: many; J gene: TRBJ2-1; CDR3 protein: CASIPPGQGPRNEQFF; CDR3 DNA: TGTGCCAGTATCCCACCGGGACAGGGCCCCCGCAATGAGCAGTTCTTC
D gene: NA; V gene: TRBV6-1; clone size: few; J gene: TRBJ2-5; CDR3 protein: CASSPPGGTQYF; CDR3 DNA: TGTGCCAGCAGCCCACCCGGGGGTACCCAGTACTTC
D gene: NA; V gene: TRBV20-1; clone size: NA; J gene: TRBJ2-7; CDR3 protein: CSANGAKDYEQYF; CDR3 DNA: TGCAGTGCGAACGGGGCGAAAGACTACGAGCAGTACTTC
D gene: NA; V gene: TRBV28; clone size: many; J gene: TRBJ2-2; CDR3 protein: CASTTANTGELFF; CDR3 DNA: TGTGCCAGCACTACTGCGAACACCGGGGAGCTGTTTTTT
D gene: NA; V gene: TRBV28; clone size: NA; J gene: TRBJ1-2; CDR3 protein: CASSQLTWGTF; CDR3 DNA: TGTGCCAGCAGTCAACTGACATGGGGCACCTTC
D gene: NA; V gene: TRBV15; clone size: many; J gene: TRBJ2-5; CDR3 protein: CAASAGDRETQYF; CDR3 DNA: TGTGCCGCCTCGGCAGGGGATAGAGAGACCCAGTACTTC
D gene: NA; V gene: TRBV9; clone size: many; J gene: TRBJ1-2; CDR3 protein: CASRGRRIDGYTF; CDR3 DNA: TGTGCCAGCAGAGGCAGAAGAATTGATGGCTACACCTTC
D gene: NA; V gene: TRBV7-9; clone size: NA; J gene: TRBJ2-1; CDR3 protein: CASSLGAGDNEQFF; CDR3 DNA: TGTGCCAGCAGCTTAGGGGCTGGGGACAATGAGCAGTTCTTC
D gene: TRBD2; V gene: TRBV28; clone size: NA; J gene: TRBJ2-1; CDR3 protein: CASASTAGTSVYNEQFF; CDR3 DNA: TGCGCCAGCGCCTCGACCGCCGGGACTAGCGTGTACAATGAGCAGTTCTTC
D gene: NA; V gene: TRBV28; clone size: NA; J gene: TRBJ1-2; CDR3 protein: CASRSVGFKFYGYTF; CDR3 DNA: TGTGCCAGCAGGAGCGTAGGGTTCAAGTTTTATGGCTACACCTTC